This is a list of T cell receptor beta chains from one sample in a study of blood T cell repertoires in COVID-19. Generated by immunoSEQ multiplex PCR, the TCRdb table keeps only in-frame clones and is missing some. The data contain about 84,000 clones, nearly 95% of them singletons. Sequenced: peripheral blood. The receptor source for this set is a human donor with active COVID-19. The donor label of this sample is uncertain. CDR3s include the opening cysteine and the closing phenylalanine or tryptophan. Clone size is not always given. Where it is, it says once, few, many or a class for expanded clones.

v_gene: TRBV24-1
abundance: -
j_gene: TRBJ2-3
CDR3aa: CATSGTSGSGTDTQYF

v_gene: TRBV4-3
abundance: -
j_gene: TRBJ1-1
CDR3aa: CASSQDAASSGTEAFF

v_gene: TRBV7-6
abundance: -
j_gene: TRBJ1-6
CDR3aa: CASSLDIGVDSPLHF

v_gene: TRBV3-1/TRBV3-2
abundance: -
j_gene: TRBJ2-2
CDR3aa: CASSQADRANTGELFF

v_gene: TRBV28
abundance: -
j_gene: TRBJ2-1
CDR3aa: CASRTGDDEQFF

v_gene: TRBV12-3/TRBV12-4
abundance: once
j_gene: TRBJ1-3
CDR3aa: CASSLDTGNTIYF

v_gene: TRBV11-3
abundance: -
j_gene: TRBJ1-1
CDR3aa: CASSLGTLSEAFF

v_gene: TRBV9
abundance: -
j_gene: TRBJ2-3
CDR3aa: CASSARREAGTDTQYF

v_gene: TRBV5-4
abundance: -
j_gene: TRBJ2-3
CDR3aa: CASSGQEGGTDTQYF

v_gene: TRBV20-1
abundance: -
j_gene: TRBJ1-5
CDR3aa: CSASPIEAGPNQPQHF

v_gene: TRBV24-1
abundance: -
j_gene: TRBJ2-1
CDR3aa: CATSDLGSYNEQFF

v_gene: TRBV18
abundance: -
j_gene: TRBJ2-1
CDR3aa: CASSRPGTGGFNEQFF

v_gene: TRBV27
abundance: -
j_gene: TRBJ2-7
CDR3aa: CASSPGEFQQYF

v_gene: TRBV10-2
abundance: -
j_gene: TRBJ2-7
CDR3aa: CASSDYDEQYF

v_gene: TRBV7-2
abundance: -
j_gene: TRBJ2-1
CDR3aa: CASRRGLAAYTNEQFF

v_gene: TRBV2
abundance: -
j_gene: TRBJ2-2
CDR3aa: CASGGTSVDTGELFF

v_gene: TRBV5-6
abundance: -
j_gene: TRBJ2-7
CDR3aa: CASSLVQGAHEQYF

v_gene: TRBV5-1
abundance: -
j_gene: TRBJ2-3
CDR3aa: CASSSGTSASTDTQYF